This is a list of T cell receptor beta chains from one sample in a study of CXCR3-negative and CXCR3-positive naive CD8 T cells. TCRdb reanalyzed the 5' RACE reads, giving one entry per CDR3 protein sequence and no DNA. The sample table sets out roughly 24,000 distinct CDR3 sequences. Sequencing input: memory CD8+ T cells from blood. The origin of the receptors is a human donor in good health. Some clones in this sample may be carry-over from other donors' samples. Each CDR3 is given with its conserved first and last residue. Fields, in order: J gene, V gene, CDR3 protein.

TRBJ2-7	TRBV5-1	CASSWGQGFHEQYF
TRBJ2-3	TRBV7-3	CASSFGLAGSTDTQYF
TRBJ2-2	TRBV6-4	CASSPENTGELFF
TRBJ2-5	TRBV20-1	CSARGGNTQETQYF
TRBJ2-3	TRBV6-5	CASTFRGLRPPGTQYF
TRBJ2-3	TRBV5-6	CASSLRAASTDTQYF
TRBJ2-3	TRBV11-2	CASSLGRGGGEVGDTQYF
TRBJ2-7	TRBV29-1	CSVEAGLPNEQYF
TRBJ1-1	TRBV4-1	CASSPQDRSTEAFF
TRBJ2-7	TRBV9	CASSAGLSGYEQYF